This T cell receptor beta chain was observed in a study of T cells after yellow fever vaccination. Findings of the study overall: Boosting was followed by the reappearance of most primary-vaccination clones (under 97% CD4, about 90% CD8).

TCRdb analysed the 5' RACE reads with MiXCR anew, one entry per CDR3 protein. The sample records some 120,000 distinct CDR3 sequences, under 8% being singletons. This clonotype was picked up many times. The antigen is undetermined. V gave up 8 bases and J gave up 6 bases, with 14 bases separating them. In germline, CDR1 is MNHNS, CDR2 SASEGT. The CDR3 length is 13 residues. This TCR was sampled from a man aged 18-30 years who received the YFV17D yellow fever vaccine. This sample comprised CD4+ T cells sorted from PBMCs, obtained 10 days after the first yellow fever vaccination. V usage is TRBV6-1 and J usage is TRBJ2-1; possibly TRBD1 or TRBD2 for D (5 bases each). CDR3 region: CASREQTANEQFF. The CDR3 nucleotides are TGTGCCAGCCGGGAACAGACAGCCAATGAGCAGTTCTTC.